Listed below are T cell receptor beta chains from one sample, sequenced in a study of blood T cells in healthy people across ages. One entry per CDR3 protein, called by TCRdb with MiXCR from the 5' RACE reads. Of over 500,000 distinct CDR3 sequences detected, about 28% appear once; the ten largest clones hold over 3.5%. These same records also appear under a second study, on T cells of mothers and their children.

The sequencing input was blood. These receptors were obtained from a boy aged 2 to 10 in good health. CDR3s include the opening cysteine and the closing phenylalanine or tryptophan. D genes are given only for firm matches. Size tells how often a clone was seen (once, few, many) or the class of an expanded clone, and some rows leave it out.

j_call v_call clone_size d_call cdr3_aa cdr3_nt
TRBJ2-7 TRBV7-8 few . CASSQSRDLTYEQYF TGTGCCAGCAGCCAATCCCGGGACCTAACCTACGAGCAGTACTTC
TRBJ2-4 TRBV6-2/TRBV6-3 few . CASSRGINIQYF TGTGCCAGCAGTCGAGGCATAAACATTCAGTACTTC
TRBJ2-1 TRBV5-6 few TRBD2 CASSPMGRELNEQFF TGTGCCAGCAGCCCGATGGGGCGGGAGTTGAATGAGCAGTTCTTC
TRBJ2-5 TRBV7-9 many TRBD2 CASSLLAAQETQYF TGTGCCAGCAGCCTACTAGCGGCCCAAGAGACCCAGTACTTC
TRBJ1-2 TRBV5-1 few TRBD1 CASSSPMTGNYGYTF TGCGCCAGCAGCTCCCCTATGACAGGGAACTATGGCTACACCTTC
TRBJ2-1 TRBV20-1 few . CSAAPPYSGSYNEQFF TGCAGTGCTGCCCCGCCCTATAGCGGCTCCTACAATGAGCAGTTCTTC
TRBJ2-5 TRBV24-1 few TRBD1 CATSDPQGKTQYF TGTGCCACCAGTGATCCACAGGGGAAGACCCAGTACTTC
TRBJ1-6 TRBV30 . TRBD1 CAWSVRAAGGGLRRPLHF TGTGCCTGGAGTGTACGGGCGGCAGGGGGAGGATTAAGAAGACCCCTCCACTTT
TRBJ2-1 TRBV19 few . CASSIMMGRGYNEQFF TGTGCCAGTAGTATTATGATGGGCAGAGGCTACAATGAGCAGTTCTTC
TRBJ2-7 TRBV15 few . CATSRDGSSYEQYF TGTGCCACCAGCAGAGATGGCAGCTCCTACGAGCAGTACTTC
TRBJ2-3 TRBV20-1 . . CSARDPVLTDTQYF TGCAGTGCTAGAGATCCAGTTTTAACAGATACGCAGTATTTT
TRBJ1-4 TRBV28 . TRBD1 CASSWGQGPTNEKLFF TGTGCCAGCAGCTGGGGACAGGGTCCAACTAATGAAAAACTGTTTTTT
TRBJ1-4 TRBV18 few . CASSPIRTATNEKLFF TGTGCCAGCTCACCAATCCGGACGGCCACTAATGAAAAACTGTTTTTT
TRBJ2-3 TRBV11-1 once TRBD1 CASSPRTGSGTDTQYF TGTGCCAGCAGCCCGAGGACAGGGTCTGGAACAGATACGCAGTATTTT
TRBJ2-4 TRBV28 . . CATEGGIQYF TGTGCCACCGAAGGGGGCATTCAGTACTTC
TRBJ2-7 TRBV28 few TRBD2 CASSLWPFTSGEIYEQYF TGTGCCAGCAGTTTATGGCCCTTCACTAGCGGAGAAATCTACGAGCAGTACTTC
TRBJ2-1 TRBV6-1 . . CASRDRTESEQFF TGTGCCAGCAGGGACCGGACAGAGAGTGAGCAGTTCTTC
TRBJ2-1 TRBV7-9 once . CASSSSGTEYNEQFF TGTGCCAGCAGTTCATCCGGCACAGAGTACAATGAGCAGTTCTTC
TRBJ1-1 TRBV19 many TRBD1 CASRGPEAFF TGTGCCAGCAGGGGGCCTGAAGCTTTCTTT
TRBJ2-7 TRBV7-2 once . CASKGDGTYEQYF TGTGCCAGCAAAGGAGACGGGACCTACGAGCAGTACTTC
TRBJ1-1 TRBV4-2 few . CASSIKIHSYTEAFF TGTGCCAGCAGCATCAAAATCCACAGCTACACTGAAGCTTTCTTT
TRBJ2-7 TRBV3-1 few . CASSQEGNRPSYEQYF TGTGCCAGCAGCCAAGAGGGCAATCGACCTTCCTACGAGCAGTACTTC
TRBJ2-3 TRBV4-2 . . CASSQDSVTSTDTQYF TGCGCCAGCAGCCAAGATTCGGTTACTAGCACAGATACGCAGTATTTT
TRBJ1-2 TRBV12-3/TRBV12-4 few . CASSLSRKYGYTF TGTGCCAGCAGTTTAAGCAGAAAGTATGGCTACACCTTC